This paragraph reports one T cell receptor beta chain. What it recognizes is unknown. Repertoires were generated with immunoSEQ multiplex PCR, while TCRdb's copy carries only in-frame clones and drops some. In the table there are 41,000 or so clones, roughly 70% of which are singletons. This specimen belongs to a study of vaccination effects on CD4 cells after COVID-19. The study's findings and limits: Few convalescent patients were studied, and early post-infection samples were lacking. Infection-derived and vaccine-derived clones contracted markedly late after vaccination.

Trimming shortened V by 3 bases and J by 4 bases, and 13 bases separated the two germline ends. Germline V lookup: CDR1 LNHDA, CDR2 SQIVND (reference sequence). The CDR3 has 15 amino acids. With the ViraFEST assay, the study expanded antigen-specific CD4+ T cells using viral peptide pools, then sequenced them. Following a roughly 9-day culture, CD4+ T cells were purified. Vaccine recipients had no previous SARS-CoV-2 infection; their nucleocapsid antibodies were negative. Culturing of some 2 million PBMC per well took place with approximately 9.3 IU/ml IL-2 and approximately 9.1 ug/ml peptides. Fresh IL-2-containing medium replaced half the medium on days 3 and 7.

The chain combines TRBV19 with TRBJ2-1, with D tentatively TRBD1 (6 bases). The clonotype originates from a human donor who received a COVID-19 vaccine. The specimen comprised CD4+ T cells from PBMCs cultured with HCoV-OC43 spike peptides, sampled before COVID-19 vaccination. Documented subset: HCoV-OC43 spike overlapping peptide pool stimulation. As DNA, the CDR3 is TGTGCCAGTAGTATCGCAGGGGTTGGTTACAATGAGCAGTTCTTC. Residues: CASSIAGVGYNEQFF. Looking up the rest from reference TRBV19 and TRBJ2-1 gives the full variable domain: DGGITQSPKYLFRKEGQNVTLSCEQNLNHDAMYWYRQDPGQGLRLIYYSQIVNDFQKGDIAEGYSVSREKKESFPLTVTSAQKNPTAFYLCASSIAGVGYNEQFFGPGTRLTVL.